The sequence of this T cell receptor (beta chain) was determined in a study of response to subunit inactivated influenza vaccine. The study, taken as a whole, reports: That few new T cells are recruited by each seasonal influenza vaccination was the authors' suggestion.

About this clonotype itself: The antigen is not known.

From the RT-PCR reads, TCRdb called clonotypes with MiXCR, one entry per CDR3 protein. The repertoire consists of 500,000 or so distinct CDR3 sequences, with approximately 11% occurring once and the leading ten covering 12%. V shed 2 bases and J 6 bases; nucleotides not matched to a gene: 1. The germline CDR1 and CDR2 sequences are SGHAT and FQDESV (reference sequence). This CDR3 region has 12 residues. This receptor was identified in a man aged 50 to 60 who received an inactivated influenza vaccine. The V call is TRBV11-1, the J call TRBJ2-7, with TRBD2 identical over 7 bases. Sequenced material: PBMCs from blood, taken 35 to 45 days after vaccination. For the CDR3, the DNA is TGTGCCAGCAGCTTATGGGGGGGCGAGCAGTACTTC. It yields the protein CASSLWGGEQYF. Full variable domain (missing parts from reference TRBV11-1 and TRBJ2-7): EAEVAQSPRYKITEKSQAVAFWCDPISGHATLYWYRQILGQGPELLVQFQDESVVDDSQLPKDRFSAERLKGVDSTLKIQPAELGDSAMYLCASSLWGGEQYFGPGTRLTVT.